One and the same sample provided the 5 T cell receptor beta chains below, sequenced in a study of T-cell memory formation after mild COVID-19. TCRdb reprocessed the 5' RACE reads with MiXCR, giving one entry per CDR3 protein. The table includes tens of thousands of distinct CDR3 sequences, roughly 13% detected once. The sequenced material came from PBMCs or a T cell subset sorted from them (not recorded which). Receptor source: a young man who had mild COVID-19 (a few samples of this study predate the infection). Cell type and time point are not known.

The rearrangement links TRBV7-3 to TRBJ2-7; D unresolved. The CDR3 runs to 12 residues. Per germline, CDR1 SGHTA and CDR2 FQGTGA. Trimming cost V 5 bases and J 4 bases, with 9 bases left between them. CDR3 DNA: TGTGCCAGCAGCCAGTGGCCTTACGAGCAGTACTTC. Translating it yields CASSQWPYEQYF.

In nucleotides, the CDR3 is TGTGCCAGCAGCAACCTGGGCGGGGTGTCGACTGAAGCTTTCTTT. Its translation: CASSNLGGVSTEAFF. This sequence joins TRBV27 and TRBJ1-1; unclear D gene. V lost 6 bases and J 5 bases, leaving 19 bases between the germline ends. The germline CDR1 and CDR2 sequences are MNHEY and SMNVEV (reference sequence). The CDR3 has 15 amino acids.

The CDR3 protein is CSVDVAANYGYTF. The CDR3 DNA reads TGCAGCGTTGACGTGGCGGCTAACTATGGCTACACCTTC. The genes are TRBV29-1 and TRBJ1-2; no clear D. The CDR3 length is 13 residues. Germline CDR1 is SQVTM and CDR2 is ANQGSEA. Trimming removed 3 bases from V and 0 bases from J, with 8 bases in between.

This clonotype has only a few counts. The gene calls are TRBV7-9 and TRBJ1-1; D perhaps matches TRBD1 (5 bases). The CDR3 is made up of 15 amino acids. Germline lookup yields CDR1 SEHNR and CDR2 FQNEAQ (reference sequence). V was clipped by 4 bases and J by 4 bases, with 16 bases between them. The CDR3 bases are TGTGCCAGCAGCTCGTCCGGCAGGGAGGCCACTGAAGCTTTCTTT. It specifies CASSSSGREATEAFF.

Many counts were recorded for this clonotype. The V call is TRBV12-3 or TRBV12-4, the J call TRBJ2-7; D gene unclear. V lost 4 bases and J lost 0, with 1 base in between. The CDR3 is 11 amino acids. The CDR3 bases are TGTGCCAGCAGTTCCTCCTACGAGCAGTACTTC. It specifies CASSSSYEQYF.